Presented here are 12 T cell receptor beta chains from one specimen sequenced in a study of blood T cells in healthy people across ages. A sample-barcoded 5' primer and a J-beta primer mix were used in a second PCR of roughly 6 to 12 cycles. TCRdb analysed the 5' RACE reads with MiXCR anew, one entry per CDR3 protein. The sample has roughly 1.5 million distinct CDR3 sequences, approximately 43% seen once; the top ten hold approximately 4.1%. Sequences were obtained from blood. The receptors were sampled from a young woman in good health.

The V gene is TRBV4-3, the J gene TRBJ2-2; the D is unclear. Trimming took 0 bases from V and 0 from J, leaving 8 bases between them. CDR1 is LGHNA, CDR2 YSLEER, per germline. The CDR3 runs 16 residues. CDR3 DNA: TGCGCCAGCAGCCAAGATAGCAAGACGAACACCGGGGAGCTGTTTTTT. Its protein product is CASSQDSKTNTGELFF.

This chain connects TRBV5-6 to TRBJ2-7; 12 positions match TRBD2. Per germline, CDR1 SGHDT and CDR2 YYEEEE. The V and J ends lost 3 bases and 4 bases, in that order; junction bases with no gene match: 5. CDR3 length: 15 amino acids. The CDR3 DNA is TGTGCCAGCAGCTCGGAGACTAGCGGGAGATACGAGCAGTACTTC. This codes for CASSSETSGRYEQYF. The full variable domain, completed using reference TRBV5-6 and TRBJ2-7, is DAGVTQSPTHLIKTRGQQVTLRCSPKSGHDTVSWYQQALGQGPQFIFQYYEEEERQRGNFPDRFSGHQFPNYSSELNVNALLLGDSALYLCASSSETSGRYEQYFGPGTRLTVT.

This clonotype was counted only a few times. The junction departs from the called germline gene at one end, perhaps through a read error. This chain uses TRBV7-9 with TRBJ2-5, with D perhaps TRBD1 (6 bases). The DNA matches TRBJ2-7 better at its end, which makes the J call doubtful. This CDR3 is built from 14 residues. The germline V gene has CDR1 SEHNR and CDR2 FQNEAQ (reference sequence). The CDR3 DNA reads as TGTGCCAGCAGCTCCGGGACAACCTCCCACGAGCAGTACTTC. It yields the protein CASSSGTTSHEQYF.

This clonotype was counted a few times. The rearrangement uses TRBV27 and TRBJ2-4; D is unclear. CDR1 is MNHEY and CDR2 is SMNVEV in the germline V gene (reference sequence). The V end lost 3 bases, the J end lost 0 bases, and 15 bases lay between the germline ends. The CDR3 has 17 residues. The CDR3: CASSFRPGLLAKNIQYF. CDR3 nucleotide sequence: TGTGCCAGCAGTTTCCGCCCGGGCCTTTTAGCCAAAAACATTCAGTACTTC.

J is TRBJ1-5 and V is TRBV20-1; 9 bases match TRBD1. With V trimmed by 5 bases and J by 6 bases, 5 bases remained unmatched. The CDR3 runs 13 residues. CDR1 is DFQATT and CDR2 is SNEGSKA in the germline V gene (reference sequence). CDR3 nucleotides: TGCAGTGCTTGGGACAGGGTTCGTCAGCCCCAGCATTTT. Translated: CSAWDRVRQPQHF.

This clonotype came up a few times. This chain connects TRBV7-9 to TRBJ2-3; TRBD2 matches at 11 bases. The trim removed 6 bases at V and 3 bases at J, leaving 5 bases unmatched. Germline CDR1 is SEHNR and CDR2 is FQNEAQ (reference sequence). CDR3 size: 15 residues. The CDR3 sequence is CASRQRTSGTDTQYF. In nucleotides, the CDR3 is TGTGCCAGCAGACAACGGACTAGCGGGACAGATACGCAGTATTTT.

A single count supports this clonotype. This sequence may be a read error, since a much larger clone differs from it by one base. The rearrangement uses TRBV12-3 or TRBV12-4 and TRBJ2-5, with TRBD2 matching over 9 bases. This CDR3 is built from 14 residues. The CDR3 region has the DNA TGTGCCGGCAGTTTGCTGGCTAGCGGGGCGCAGCAGTACTTC. Protein product: CAGSLLASGAQQYF.

The chain joins TRBV3-1 to TRBJ1-5; D not resolved. CDR1 LGHDT and CDR2 YNNKEL come from the germline V gene (reference sequence). The CDR3 consists of 14 residues. With 0 bases removed from V and 7 bases from J, the gap between germline ends came to 10 bases. The CDR3 reads CASSQELGRQPQHF. For the CDR3, the DNA is TGTGCCAGCAGCCAAGAATTGGGAAGGCAGCCCCAGCATTTT.

This rearrangement joins TRBV6-5 to TRBJ2-2; 8 bases are a match to TRBD1. The V gene end was trimmed by 5 bases and the J gene end by 8 bases; junction bases not matched to a gene: 13. Germline CDR1 reads MNHEY; CDR2 reads SVGAGI. The CDR3 spans 16 residues. The CDR3 reads CASSPDRGSSSGELFF. In DNA, the CDR3 is TGTGCCAGCAGTCCTGACAGGGGTAGCTCTTCGGGGGAGCTGTTTTTT.

Regarding this clonotype: Just one base apart from a much larger clone, this may be a read error. The chain carries TRBV5-1 and TRBJ2-7; TRBD2 might be the D (5 bases). The CDR3 has 15 amino acids. The V gene lost 0 bases and the J gene lost 7 bases, with 17 bases spanning the gap. Per germline, CDR1 SGHRS and CDR2 YFSETQ. The CDR3 spells CASSLASLSYNEQYF. The CDR3 DNA sequence: TGCGCCAGCAGCTTGGCTAGCCTCTCCTACAATGAGCAGTACTTC.

A few counts support this clonotype. Sequence at one end of the junction differs from germline and may be a read error. The chain is built from TRBV11-3 and TRBJ2-2; TRBD1 might be the D (5 bases). Germline loops: CDR1 SGHNT, CDR2 YENEEA. This CDR3 contains 15 residues. The CDR3 DNA is TGTGCCAGCAGCCCAGGGCCACCGAACGCCGGGGAGCTGTTTTTT. Translated, it gives CASSPGPPNAGELFF.

This clonotype has only a few counts. The CDR3 bases are TGTGCCAGCAGCACCCGACTCACCGGGGAGCTGTTTTTT. Translation gives CASSTRLTGELFF. The V call is TRBV7-9, the J call TRBJ2-2; D remains unclear. Trimming took off 5 bases at V and 4 bases at J, with 8 bases between the two ends. CDR3 size: 13 residues. The germline V gene has CDR1 SEHNR and CDR2 FQNEAQ (reference sequence). The full variable domain, completed using reference TRBV7-9 and TRBJ2-2, is DTGVSQNPRHKITKRGQNVTFRCDPISEHNRLYWYRQTLGQGPEFLTYFQNEAQLEKSRLLSDRFSAERPKGSFSTLEIQRTEQGDSAMYLCASSTRLTGELFFGEGSRLTVL.